Each of the 10 T cell receptor beta chains below was sequenced from the same sample in a study of T cell changes during pregnancy in multiple sclerosis. The data were produced by immunoSEQ multiplex PCR, yet TCRdb's version contains in-frame clones alone and is incomplete. Here the sample spans 29,000 or so clones, 89% being singletons. The sample consisted of CD8+ T cells from peripheral blood mononuclear cells, taken in the second trimester of pregnancy. The receptors were gathered from a female donor with multiple sclerosis, enrolled in a pregnancy study.

The gene calls are TRBV5-5 and TRBJ2-7; 14 positions agree with TRBD2. The CDR3 is 19 amino acids. V lost 7 bases to trimming and J lost 1 base; unmatched junction nucleotides: 16. Per germline, CDR1 SGHKS and CDR2 YYEKEE (reference sequence). The CDR3 region has the DNA TGTGCCAGCTCGCTTGCATCCGGGACTAGCGGGAGATCGTCCTACGAGCAGTACTTC. It yields the protein CASSLASGTSGRSSYEQYF.

Of note for this clone: The same CDR3 is also encoded by other DNA sequences in this sample. The chain has TRBV6-4 and TRBJ2-3; 8 nucleotides match TRBD2. The CDR3 spans 15 residues. Germline CDR1 and CDR2: MRHNA and SNTAGT. V gave up 0 bases and J gave up 2 bases; unmatched junction bases: 1. The CDR3 is CASSDSGGATDTQYF. In nucleotides, the CDR3 is TGTGCCAGCAGTGACTCCGGGGGGGCCACAGATACGCAGTATTTT.

The V gene is TRBV4-3, the J gene TRBJ2-7, with TRBD1 identical over 7 bases. CDR1 and CDR2 (germline): LGHNA, YSLEER. Germline trimming cut 4 bases from V and 4 bases from J; bases unmatched to any gene: 4. CDR3 length equals 13 residues. The CDR3 nucleotides read TGCGCCAGCAGCCTAAACAGGGGTTACGAGCAGTACTTC. Translated: CASSLNRGYEQYF.

This chain connects TRBV4-1 to TRBJ1-1, with 8 bases identical to TRBD1. There are 15 residues in the CDR3. Per the germline V gene, CDR1 is MGHRA and CDR2 is YSYEKL. The V segment lost 4 bases and the J segment 1 base; nucleotides outside the gene matches: 5. CDR3 region: CASSPTDRANTEAFF. CDR3 nucleotides: TGCGCCAGCAGCCCGACGGACAGGGCGAACACTGAAGCTTTCTTT.

In this sample, this clone turned up a few times. The chain employs TRBV27 and TRBJ2-7; D perhaps matches TRBD2 (5 bases). Germline CDR1 reads MNHEY; CDR2 reads SMNVEV (reference sequence). The CDR3 has 14 residues. Trimming took off 5 bases at V and 6 bases at J, with 17 bases between the two ends. This chain's CDR3 is CASSPSGREGEQYF. The CDR3 region has the DNA TGTGCCAGCAGTCCCTCCGGGCGCGAGGGCGAGCAGTACTTC.

The chain links TRBV14 to TRBJ1-6; 10 nucleotides agree with TRBD1. Germline loops: CDR1 SGHDN, CDR2 FVKESK. V was clipped by 2 bases and J by 5 bases; unmatched bases: 18. The CDR3 totals 21 residues. CDR3 bases: TGTGCCAGCAGCCAAAGACCCGTTTTAGGTGGGACAGGGGTTAATAATTCACCCCTCCACTTT. Translated: CASSQRPVLGGTGVNNSPLHF.

The V call is TRBV5-1, the J call TRBJ1-1; D is unclear. Germline loops: CDR1 SGHRS, CDR2 YFSETQ. Trimming took 2 bases from V and 1 from J, leaving 6 bases between them. CDR3 size: 13 residues. The CDR3 reads CASSFEGNTEAFF. The CDR3 DNA reads TGCGCCAGCAGCTTTGAGGGGAACACTGAAGCTTTCTTT.

The chain combines TRBV27 with TRBJ2-3; D possibly corresponds to TRBD2 (7 bases). The length of the CDR3 is 18 residues. The germline CDR1 and CDR2 sequences are MNHEY and SMNVEV (reference sequence). V dropped 7 bases and J dropped 2 bases, with 25 bases sitting between them. DNA for the CDR3: TGTGCCAGCATCCCCGCCGGGGGGCCTCAACCAAACACAGATACGCAGTATTTT. Amino acids: CASIPAGGPQPNTDTQYF.

This chain joins TRBV11-3 and TRBJ1-2; TRBD1 is a possible D gene (6 bases). CDR3 length: 14 residues. Trimming removed 0 bases at V and 6 bases at J, with 11 bases between. Germline CDR1 and CDR2: SGHNT and YENEEA. The CDR3 nucleotides read TGTGCCAGCAGCTTAGATCCCTCAGGGGATGGCTACACCTTC. This codes for CASSLDPSGDGYTF.

The chain uses TRBV5-5 and TRBJ2-1; 14 bases fit TRBD2. Germline CDR1 is SGHKS and CDR2 is YYEKEE (reference sequence). V was pared by 4 bases and J by 7 bases, with 7 bases of the junction left unmatched. The CDR3 sequence is 16 residues long. CDR3 protein: CASSSSGTSGRNEQFF. The CDR3, as DNA: TGTGCCAGCAGCAGCTCCGGGACTAGCGGGAGAAATGAGCAGTTCTTC. The variable domain in full, completed from reference TRBV5-5 and TRBJ2-1, reads DAGVTQSPTHLIKTRGQQVTLRCSPISGHKSVSWYQQVLGQGPQFIFQYYEKEERGRGNFPDRFSARQFPNYSSELNVNALLLGDSALYLCASSSSGTSGRNEQFFGPGTRLTVL.